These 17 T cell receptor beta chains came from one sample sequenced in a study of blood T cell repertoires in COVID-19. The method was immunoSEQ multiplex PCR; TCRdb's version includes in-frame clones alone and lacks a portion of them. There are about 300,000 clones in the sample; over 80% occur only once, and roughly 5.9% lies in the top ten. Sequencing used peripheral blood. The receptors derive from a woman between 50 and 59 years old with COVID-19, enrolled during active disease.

The CDR3 spells CASKDRGDTEAFF. The DNA for the CDR3 is TGTGCCAGTAAAGACAGGGGGGACACTGAAGCTTTCTTT. J is TRBJ1-1 and V is TRBV19; TRBD1 matches at 9 bases. The junction had 3 bases not matched to a gene; V was cut back by 7 bases and J by 3 bases. This CDR3 is 13 amino acids long. Germline CDR1 LNHDA, CDR2 SQIVND (reference sequence).

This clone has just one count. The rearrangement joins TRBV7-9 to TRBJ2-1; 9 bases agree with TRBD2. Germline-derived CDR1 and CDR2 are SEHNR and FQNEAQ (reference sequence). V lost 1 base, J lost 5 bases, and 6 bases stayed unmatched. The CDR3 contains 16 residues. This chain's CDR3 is CASSLVLAGLDNEQFF. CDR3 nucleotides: TGTGCCAGCAGCTTAGTTCTAGCGGGATTGGACAATGAGCAGTTCTTC.

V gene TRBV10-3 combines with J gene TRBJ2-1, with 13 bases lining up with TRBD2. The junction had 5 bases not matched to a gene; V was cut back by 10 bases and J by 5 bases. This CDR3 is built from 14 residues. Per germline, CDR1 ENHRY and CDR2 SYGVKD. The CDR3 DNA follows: TGTGCCACCCACGGACTAGCGGGAGACAATGAGCAGTTCTTC. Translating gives CATHGLAGDNEQFF.

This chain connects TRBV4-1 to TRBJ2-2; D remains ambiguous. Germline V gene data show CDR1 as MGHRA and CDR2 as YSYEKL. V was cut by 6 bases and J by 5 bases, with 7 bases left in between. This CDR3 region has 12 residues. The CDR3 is CASSRSTGELFF. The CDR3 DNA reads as TGCGCCAGCAGTCGGTCGACCGGGGAGCTGTTTTTT.

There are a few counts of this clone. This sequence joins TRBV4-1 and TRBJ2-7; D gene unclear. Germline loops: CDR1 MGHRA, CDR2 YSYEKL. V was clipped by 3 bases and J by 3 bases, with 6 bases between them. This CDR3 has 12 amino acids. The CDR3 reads CASSHPGYEQYF. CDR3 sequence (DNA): TGCGCCAGCAGCCACCCAGGCTACGAGCAGTACTTC.

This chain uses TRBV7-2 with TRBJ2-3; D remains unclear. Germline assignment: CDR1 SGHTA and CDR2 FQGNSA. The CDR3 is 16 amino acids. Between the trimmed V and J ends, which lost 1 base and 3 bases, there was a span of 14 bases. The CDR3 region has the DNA TGTGCCAGCAGCTTAGGTCACAGATTAAAAACAGATACGCAGTATTTT. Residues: CASSLGHRLKTDTQYF.

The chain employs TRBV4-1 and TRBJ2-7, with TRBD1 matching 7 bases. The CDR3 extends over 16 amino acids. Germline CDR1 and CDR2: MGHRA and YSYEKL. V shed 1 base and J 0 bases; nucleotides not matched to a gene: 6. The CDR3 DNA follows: TGCGCCAGCAGCCAAGGGGCAGGGGGAAGCTCCTACGAGCAGTACTTC. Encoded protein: CASSQGAGGSSYEQYF.

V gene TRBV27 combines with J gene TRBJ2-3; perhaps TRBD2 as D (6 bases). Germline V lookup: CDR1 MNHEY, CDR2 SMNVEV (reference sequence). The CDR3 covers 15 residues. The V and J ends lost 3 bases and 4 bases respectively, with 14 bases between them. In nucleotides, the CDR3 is TGTGCCAGCAGTTTGGGGACGCGGGATTCAGATACGCAGTATTTT. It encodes CASSLGTRDSDTQYF.

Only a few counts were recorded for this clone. The CDR3 here is CASSFLAGELFF. CDR3 DNA: TGTGCCAGCAGCTTTCTTGCCGGGGAGCTGTTTTTT. The chain combines TRBV11-2 with TRBJ2-2, with unresolved D. Trimming stripped 3 bases from V and 6 bases from J, with 5 bases between. This CDR3 has 12 amino acids. Germline assignment: CDR1 SGHAT and CDR2 FQNNGV. Complete variable domain (other parts from reference TRBV11-2 and TRBJ2-2): EAGVAQSPRYKIIEKRQSVAFWCNPISGHATLYWYQQILGQGPKLLIQFQNNGVVDDSQLPKDRFSAERLKGVDSTLKIQPAKLEDSAVYLCASSFLAGELFFGEGSRLTVL.

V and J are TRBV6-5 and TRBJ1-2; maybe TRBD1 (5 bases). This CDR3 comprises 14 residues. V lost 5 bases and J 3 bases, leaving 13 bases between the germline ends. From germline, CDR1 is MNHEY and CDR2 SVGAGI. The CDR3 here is CASSTASGYYGYTF. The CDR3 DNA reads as TGTGCCAGCAGTACAGCCTCAGGGTACTATGGCTACACCTTC.

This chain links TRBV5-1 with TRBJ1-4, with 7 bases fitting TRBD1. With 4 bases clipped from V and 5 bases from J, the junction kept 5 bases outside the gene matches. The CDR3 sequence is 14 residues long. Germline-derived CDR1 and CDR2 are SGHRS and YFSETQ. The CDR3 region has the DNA TGCGCCAGCAGCCCCGGGACAGCGAATGAAAAACTGTTTTTT. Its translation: CASSPGTANEKLFF.

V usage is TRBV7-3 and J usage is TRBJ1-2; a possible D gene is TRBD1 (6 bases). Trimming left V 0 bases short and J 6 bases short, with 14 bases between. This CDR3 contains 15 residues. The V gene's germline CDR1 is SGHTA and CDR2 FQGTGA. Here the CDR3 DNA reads TGTGCCAGCAGCTTAACTCAGGGGCTCAGGGATGGCTACACCTTC. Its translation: CASSLTQGLRDGYTF.

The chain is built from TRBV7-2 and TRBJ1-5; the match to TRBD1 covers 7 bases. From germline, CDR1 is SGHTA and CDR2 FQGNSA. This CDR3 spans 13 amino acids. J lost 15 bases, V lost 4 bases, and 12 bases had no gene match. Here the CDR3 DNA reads TGTGCCAGCAGCTCCGGGACAGCCCGACCCGGGCATTTT. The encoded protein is CASSSGTARPGHF.

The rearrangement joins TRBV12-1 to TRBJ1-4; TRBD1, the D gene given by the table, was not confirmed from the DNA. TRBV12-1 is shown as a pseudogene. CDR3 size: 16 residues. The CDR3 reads CASSTSPGTGNEKLFF. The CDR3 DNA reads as TGTGCCAGCAGCACCTCGCCCGGGACAGGGAACGAAAAACTGTTTTTT.

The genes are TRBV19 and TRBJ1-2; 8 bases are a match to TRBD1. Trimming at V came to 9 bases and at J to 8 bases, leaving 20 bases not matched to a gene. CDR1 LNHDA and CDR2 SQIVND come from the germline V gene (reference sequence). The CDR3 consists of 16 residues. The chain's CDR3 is CASRYLQTQGARGYTF. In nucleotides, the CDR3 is TGTGCCAGCCGATACCTCCAAACGCAGGGGGCGCGCGGCTACACCTTC. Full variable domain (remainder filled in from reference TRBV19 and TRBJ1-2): DGGITQSPKYLFRKEGQNVTLSCEQNLNHDAMYWYRQDPGQGLRLIYYSQIVNDFQKGDIAEGYSVSREKKESFPLTVTSAQKNPTAFYLCASRYLQTQGARGYTFGSGTRLTVV.

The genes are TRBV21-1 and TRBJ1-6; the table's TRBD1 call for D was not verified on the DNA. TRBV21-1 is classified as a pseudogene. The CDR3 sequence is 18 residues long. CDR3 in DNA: TGTGCCAGCAGCAGGTCCGACAGGGAAGGGGTCTATAATTCACCCCTCCACTTT. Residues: CASSRSDREGVYNSPLHF.

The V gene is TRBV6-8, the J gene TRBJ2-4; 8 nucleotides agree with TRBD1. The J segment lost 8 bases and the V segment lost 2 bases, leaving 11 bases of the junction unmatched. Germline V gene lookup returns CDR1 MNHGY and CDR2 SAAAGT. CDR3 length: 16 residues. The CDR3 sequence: CASSYRGGQEVDIQYF. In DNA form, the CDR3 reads TGTGCCAGCAGTTACCGTGGGGGACAGGAGGTGGACATTCAGTACTTC.